A selection of T cell receptor beta chains follows, all from one sample in a study of T cells after somatic rescue of genetic block. TCRdb's table, derived via immunoSEQ multiplex PCR, lists solely in-frame clones and lacks some. The sample lists over 12,000 clones, approximately 76% seen once, with approximately 15% in the top ten. The sample was peripheral blood mononuclear cells (PBMCs). These receptors all stem from a boy younger than 18. Each CDR3 is given with its conserved first and last residue. The order of the fields is J gene, clone size, V gene, D gene, CDR3 DNA, CDR3 protein. A D gene is named only where the DNA matches it firmly. Not all rows give a size; the values are once, few, many and, for expanded clones, a class.

>TRBJ1-1|few|TRBV5-4|.
TGTGCCAGCAGCAGGGACTTTGCCCCTAAGGGTGAAGCTTTCTTT
CASSRDFAPKGEAFF
>TRBJ2-2|.|TRBV9|TRBD1
TGTGCCAGCAGTTACCCGGACAGGCTCCTCACCGGGGAGCTGTTTTTT
CASSYPDRLLTGELFF
>TRBJ1-4|medium-sized|TRBV19|.
TGTGCCAGTAGATCGAGCCCAGGCCTTGCAACTAATGAAAAACTGTTTTTT
CASRSSPGLATNEKLFF
>TRBJ2-1|.|TRBV6-5|.
TGTGCCAGCAGTTACTCGAACAGGGGGGGTAATGAGCAGTTCTTC
CASSYSNRGGNEQFF
>TRBJ2-7|.|TRBV5-3|.
TGTGCCAGCAGCTTCAGGACCCCAAGCTCCTACGAGCAGTACTTC
CASSFRTPSSYEQYF
>TRBJ2-3|.|TRBV10-1|TRBD2
TGCGCCAGCAGTCGACTAGCGGGAGGCCCAGATACGCAGTATTTT
CASSRLAGGPDTQYF
>TRBJ2-7|.|TRBV5-4|TRBD2
TGTGCCAGCAGCCGTCCGGGACTACCCTACGAGCAGTACTTC
CASSRPGLPYEQYF
>TRBJ2-3|.|TRBV27|TRBD2
TGTGCCAGCAGTTTTTCGGGACTAGCGGGAGGGGCCACAGATACGCAGTATTTT
CASSFSGLAGGATDTQYF
>TRBJ2-7|medium-sized|TRBV2|TRBD1
TGTGCCAGCAGGGACAGGGCCTACGAGCAGTACTTC
CASRDRAYEQYF
>TRBJ1-6|few|TRBV19|TRBD1
TGTGCCAGTAGTGTACGACAGGGGCGTAATTCACCCCTCCACTTT
CASSVRQGRNSPLHF
>TRBJ1-5|.|TRBV10-3|.
TGTGCCATCAGTGGAAACAGTAGCAATCAGCCCCAGCATTTT
CAISGNSSNQPQHF
>TRBJ2-7|.|TRBV5-4|.
TGTGCCAGCAGCTTGGCATCCTCCTACGAGCAGTACTTC
CASSLASSYEQYF
>TRBJ1-2|few|TRBV6-6|TRBD1
TGTGCCAGCAGTTACGGGACAGGGCCTTATGGCTACACCTTC
CASSYGTGPYGYTF
>TRBJ2-7|.|TRBV5-1|TRBD1
TGCGCCAGCAGCTTCGGGACAGCCTACGAGCAGTACTTC
CASSFGTAYEQYF
>TRBJ2-7|once|TRBV5-1|TRBD2
TGCGCCAGCAGCTTGAGGCCACGGGGGGCCTACGAGCAGTACTTC
CASSLRPRGAYEQYF
>TRBJ1-3|.|TRBV7-9|.
TGTGCCAGCAGCTTAAGAGAGGGCTCTGGAAACACCATATATTTT
CASSLREGSGNTIYF
>TRBJ1-1|once|TRBV5-1|TRBD1
TGCGCCAGCAGTCACGACAGGGGGCGAGGAGACACTGAAGCTTTCTTT
CASSHDRGRGDTEAFF
>TRBJ2-2|.|TRBV6-5|.
TGTGCCAGCAGTCCGGGGTTTTCGAACACCGGGGAGCTGTTTTTT
CASSPGFSNTGELFF
>TRBJ2-7|few|TRBV6-5|TRBD1
TGTGCCAGCAGGACCGGGACAGTACCTTACGAGCAGTACTTC
CASRTGTVPYEQYF
>TRBJ1-5|.|TRBV9|.
TGTGCCAGCAGCGTAGGGGATCAGCCCCAGCATTTT
CASSVGDQPQHF
>TRBJ2-2|.|TRBV6-1|.
TGTGCCAGCAGTGAATTCAGGACGAACACCGGGGAGCTGTTTTTT
CASSEFRTNTGELFF
>TRBJ2-7|.|TRBV10-3|TRBD2
TGTGCCATCAGTATCGGACTAGCGGGATCTTACGAGCAGTACTTC
CAISIGLAGSYEQYF
>TRBJ2-5|.|TRBV9|.
TGTGCCAGCAGCTTATGGGGCAGCCAAGAGACCCAGTACTTC
CASSLWGSQETQYF
>TRBJ2-7|.|TRBV7-9|TRBD1
TGTGCCAGCAGCTCCCTTGACGGACAGGTTCTCTACGAGCAGTACTTC
CASSSLDGQVLYEQYF
>TRBJ2-7|.|TRBV6-6|.
TGTGCCAGCAGAGCATTTAACAGAGCACTCTCCTACGAGCAGTACTTC
CASRAFNRALSYEQYF
>TRBJ1-6|.|TRBV6-5|TRBD1
TGTGCCAGCAGTTACCACACAGGGGGCAATTCACCCCTCCACTTT
CASSYHTGGNSPLHF
>TRBJ2-3|.|TRBV29-1|TRBD2
TGCAGCGCCTACGGGACTAGCCGTAGCACAGATACGCAGTATTTT
CSAYGTSRSTDTQYF
>TRBJ2-7|.|TRBV6-6|TRBD2
TGTGCCAGCCATCGGGGGGGAGGTACCTACACCTACGAGCAGTACTTC
CASHRGGGTYTYEQYF
>TRBJ1-2|few|TRBV5-1|.
TGCGCCAGCAGCTTGAGTCAGACAGGACCTCTGTCCTTC
CASSLSQTGPLSF
>TRBJ1-1|.|TRBV5-1|.
TGCGCCAGCAGCTGGCCGGGGGAGACTGAAGCTTTCTTT
CASSWPGETEAFF
>TRBJ2-5|.|TRBV18|TRBD2
TGTGCCAGCTCACCACCCTCGGCTAGCGGGAAAGGGGAGACCCAGTACTTC
CASSPPSASGKGETQYF
>TRBJ2-1|few|TRBV18|TRBD1
TGTGCCAGCTCTCGACAGGGGAACAATGAGCAGTTCTTC
CASSRQGNNEQFF
>TRBJ1-1|few|TRBV12-5|.
TGTGCTAGTGGGGAGGGGAACACTGAAGCTTTCTTT
CASGEGNTEAFF
>TRBJ2-7|few|TRBV4-1|.
TGCGCCAGCAGCCAAAACGGGCTTCAGGTCTACGAGCAGTACTTC
CASSQNGLQVYEQYF
>TRBJ2-1|.|TRBV29-1|TRBD2
TGCAGCGTTGAAGATCTAGCGGGAGTCGCCTACAATGAGCAGTTCTTC
CSVEDLAGVAYNEQFF
>TRBJ2-3|.|TRBV4-1|.
TGCGCCAGCAGCCAAACGTTTAGCACAGATACGCAGTATTTT
CASSQTFSTDTQYF
>TRBJ1-5|.|TRBV30|.
TGTGCCTGGAATCCCGGGGGGTTGGGCAATCAGCCCCAGCATTTT
CAWNPGGLGNQPQHF
>TRBJ2-3|.|TRBV9|.
TGTGCCAGCAGCGTAGGGACATCGGGCATCACAGATACGCAGTATTTT
CASSVGTSGITDTQYF
>TRBJ2-7|.|TRBV6-5|.
TGTGCCAGCACCCTTCAGGGGAGCTCCTACGAGCAGTACTTC
CASTLQGSSYEQYF
>TRBJ2-5|.|TRBV19|.
TGTGCCAGTAAAGGAGCGGAAGAGACCCAGTACTTC
CASKGAEETQYF
>TRBJ1-3|.|TRBV11-1|.
TGTGCCAGCAGCTTCGGGGTATCTGGAAACACCATATATTTT
CASSFGVSGNTIYF
>TRBJ1-5|few|TRBV28|.
TGTGCCAGCAGTCCTCTGACACCAAGCAATCAGCCCCAGCATTTT
CASSPLTPSNQPQHF
>TRBJ2-3|few|TRBV15|.
TGTGCCACCAGCAGAGGAAGGGAGCTCACAGATACGCAGTATTTT
CATSRGRELTDTQYF
>TRBJ2-4|.|TRBV5-1|TRBD1
TGCGCCAGCAGCCCCCAGGGGGAAGGAAACATTCAGTACTTC
CASSPQGEGNIQYF
>TRBJ2-7|.|TRBV9|.
TGTGCCAGCAGCGTAGGTCCAGGGGGGACAGCCTACGAGCAGTACTTC
CASSVGPGGTAYEQYF
>TRBJ2-7|.|TRBV7-6|.
TGTGCCAGCAGCTCGGAGGAGGCCTCCTACGAGCAGTACTTC
CASSSEEASYEQYF
>TRBJ2-1|.|TRBV10-3|TRBD1
TGTGCCATCAGTGAGCAGACAGGGGCAGGTGAGCAGTTCTTC
CAISEQTGAGEQFF
>TRBJ2-7|.|TRBV28|.
TGTGCCAGCAGCCTTGCGGGGTGGGGGTCCTACGAGCAGTACTTC
CASSLAGWGSYEQYF
>TRBJ2-7|once|TRBV28|.
TGTGCCAGCAGTTCCCCGGGGGTCAGCGGAAGGTTTTACGAGCAGTACTTC
CASSSPGVSGRFYEQYF
>TRBJ2-7|.|TRBV27|.
TGTGCCAGCAGTTTCCTACAGGTCCCATCCTACGAGCAGTACTTC
CASSFLQVPSYEQYF
>TRBJ2-3|.|TRBV7-7|.
TGTGCCAGCAGTACATCTTACGTCGGAGATACGCAGTATTTT
CASSTSYVGDTQYF
>TRBJ2-7|.|TRBV5-1|.
TGCGCCAGCAAGGCAGGGGCATTCCACGAGCAGTACTTC
CASKAGAFHEQYF
>TRBJ2-7|.|TRBV5-4|TRBD1
TGTGCCAGCCAAAGACAGGGTGTCATGCACGAGCAGTACTTC
CASQRQGVMHEQYF
>TRBJ2-7|.|TRBV23-1|.
TGCGCCAGCAGTCAATCCCCCAGGGGCGGCTACGAGCAGTACTTC
CASSQSPRGGYEQYF
>TRBJ1-1|.|TRBV6-5|TRBD1
TGTGCCAGCAGTTACATGACAGGGGCTTGGGACACTGAAGCTTTCTTT
CASSYMTGAWDTEAFF
>TRBJ2-7|.|TRBV5-5|.
TGTGCCAGCAGTCTGAGTCCTCGGGACGGACCCGGAGAGCAGTACTTC
CASSLSPRDGPGEQYF